This is a list of T cell receptor beta chains from one sample in a study of vaccination and CD4 T cells after COVID-19. These TCRs' antigens remain unknown. TCRdb analysed the PCR reads with MiXCR anew, one entry per CDR3 protein. The sample yields 15,000 to 20,000 distinct CDR3 sequences, under 30% seen once. Sequences were obtained from cultured CD4+ T cells from blood. The receptors originated from a human donor with COVID-19. Each CDR3 is given with its conserved first and last residue. The order of the fields is D gene, V gene, clone size, J gene, CDR3 DNA, CDR3 protein. The D gene is left open where the match is weak. For some rows the clone size is stated as once, few or many, or as a class when expanded; others skip it.

>TRBD1|TRBV6-1|.|TRBJ1-3
TGTGCCAGCAGCCTAAACAGGGGTGAAGGAAACACCATATATTTT
CASSLNRGEGNTIYF
>.|TRBV6-2/TRBV6-3|medium-sized|TRBJ2-3
TGTGCGGCGGGGCGGGGACCTAGCACAGATACGCAGTATTTT
CAAGRGPSTDTQYF
>.|TRBV2|.|TRBJ2-7
TGTGCCAGCAGTGAGGGACACATCTACGAGCAGTACTTC
CASSEGHIYEQYF
>.|TRBV29-1|.|TRBJ2-5
TGCAGCGGTGCTCCAGGGCTGGAGACCCAGTACTTC
CSGAPGLETQYF
>.|TRBV28|.|TRBJ1-1
TGTGCCAGCAGGTACCAGTCGAACACTGAAGCTTTCTTT
CASRYQSNTEAFF
>.|TRBV2|few|TRBJ2-2
TGTGCCAGCAGTCCAGCGAACACCGGGGAGCTGTTTTTT
CASSPANTGELFF
>TRBD2|TRBV5-5|.|TRBJ2-1
TGTGCCAGCAGCTTCAGGGAGGGGTACAATGAGCAGTTCTTC
CASSFREGYNEQFF
>.|TRBV28|.|TRBJ1-3
TGTGCCAGCAGCGCCGGGGGCTCTGGAAACACCATATATTTT
CASSAGGSGNTIYF
>.|TRBV4-1|.|TRBJ1-4
TGCGCCAGCAGCCAAGATCTACAGTCTGTAACTAATGAAAAACTGTTTTTT
CASSQDLQSVTNEKLFF
>TRBD2|TRBV28|.|TRBJ2-7
TGTGCCAGCAGCGGGGGGACGGCTAGCTCCTACGAGCAGTACTTC
CASSGGTASSYEQYF
>.|TRBV20-1|.|TRBJ2-7
TGCAGTGCTAAGACTGGACAGAGCTACGAGCAGTACTTC
CSAKTGQSYEQYF
>.|TRBV19|.|TRBJ1-5
TGTGCCAGTAACCCGGTTGGTAATCAGCCCCAGCATTTT
CASNPVGNQPQHF
>.|TRBV6-1|few|TRBJ2-4
TGTGCCAGCAGTGGGCTTTTAGGGGCGGGGCCCGAGCTAGCCAAAAACATTCAGTACTTC
CASSGLLGAGPELAKNIQYF
>.|TRBV20-1|.|TRBJ1-2
TGCAGTGCTAGAGATGCCGTCGTGGGTTATGGCTACACCTTC
CSARDAVVGYGYTF
>TRBD2|TRBV2|.|TRBJ2-1
TGTGCCAGCAGTGCGACTAGCGGTAACTACAATGAGCAGTTCTTC
CASSATSGNYNEQFF
>.|TRBV6-2/TRBV6-3|.|TRBJ2-3
TGTGCCAGCAGTTACTCGAGGAGTGGGGCCGCAGATACGCAGTATTTT
CASSYSRSGAADTQYF
>.|TRBV6-1|few|TRBJ1-6
TGTGCCAGCACACCCTCCGGGACCGAAACACCCCTCCACTTT
CASTPSGTETPLHF
>.|TRBV7-9|.|TRBJ1-2
TGTGCCAGCAGCGCTGACATTAACTATGGCTACACCTTC
CASSADINYGYTF
>.|TRBV5-1|.|TRBJ2-7
TGCGCCAGCAGCTTGTATAGTGGGGGGTCCTACGAGCAGTACTTC
CASSLYSGGSYEQYF
>TRBD1|TRBV20-1|few|TRBJ1-1
TGCAGTGCTAGAGATCGGACAGGGAACACTGAAGCTTTCTTT
CSARDRTGNTEAFF
>.|TRBV7-9|few|TRBJ1-2
TGTGCCAGCAGCTTAGTAGGGGACTATGGCTACACCTTC
CASSLVGDYGYTF
>TRBD1|TRBV20-1|.|TRBJ2-7
TGCAGTGCTATCGACAGGGATAACGAGCAGTACTTC
CSAIDRDNEQYF
>.|TRBV5-6|.|TRBJ2-7
TGTGCCAGCAGCCGAGGACAGACCTACGAGCAGTACTTC
CASSRGQTYEQYF
>.|TRBV20-1|few|TRBJ2-4
TGCAGTGCTAGACTATCGGGGGACATTCAGTACTTC
CSARLSGDIQYF
>.|TRBV12-3/TRBV12-4|.|TRBJ2-4
TGTGCCAGCGGCATGGGGGACATTCAGTACTTC
CASGMGDIQYF
>TRBD1|TRBV29-1|.|TRBJ2-2
TGCAGCGTCCGGACAGGGCTAGGCACCGGGGAGCTGTTTTTT
CSVRTGLGTGELFF
>.|TRBV12-3/TRBV12-4|.|TRBJ2-3
TGTGCCAGCAACCTCGGGAGGGGGCTAGATACGCAGTATTTT
CASNLGRGLDTQYF
>.|TRBV19|.|TRBJ2-7
TGTGCCAGTAGTATACAAGCGGGACAGAACTACGAGCAGTACTTC
CASSIQAGQNYEQYF
>TRBD1|TRBV7-9|.|TRBJ2-1
TGTGCCAGCAGCTCGCCGGGACAGGGATACAATGAGCAGTTCTTC
CASSSPGQGYNEQFF
>.|TRBV4-1|few|TRBJ1-2
TGCGCCAGCAGCCAACCCGGCGAGAACCTTGGCTACACCTTC
CASSQPGENLGYTF
>.|TRBV7-9|once|TRBJ2-3
TGTGCCAGCAGCTTAGGAGGCAGGGCAGCAGGTACGCAGTATTTT
CASSLGGRAAGTQYF
>TRBD2|TRBV7-2|.|TRBJ2-5
TGTGCCAGCAGCCCATCGCTAGCGGGGGGGCCTCGCCAAGAGACCCAGTACTTC
CASSPSLAGGPRQETQYF
>.|TRBV6-5|.|TRBJ1-2
TGTGCCAGCAGTTACTCGACTTTCGGCGGCTATGGCTACACCTTC
CASSYSTFGGYGYTF
>.|TRBV28|few|TRBJ1-2
TGTGCCAGCAGGAAAGACAGCTTAAACTATGGCTACACCTTC
CASRKDSLNYGYTF
>TRBD1|TRBV4-3|few|TRBJ1-1
TGCGCCAGCAGCCACTTAAGTTTCAGGACAGGAAACACTGAAGCTTTCTTT
CASSHLSFRTGNTEAFF
>.|TRBV10-3|.|TRBJ2-3
TGTGCCATCAGAAGGGACCCCACAGATACGCAGTATTTT
CAIRRDPTDTQYF
>.|TRBV11-3|.|TRBJ2-2
TGTGCCAGCAGCTTAGGACGGGCGAACACCGGGGAGCTGTTTTTT
CASSLGRANTGELFF
>TRBD1|TRBV19|.|TRBJ1-2
TGTGCCAGTTCTTACGGGACAGGGTATATCGAGGGCTACACCTTC
CASSYGTGYIEGYTF
>.|TRBV6-4|.|TRBJ2-3
TGTGCCAGCAGTGACTCTAGGGGAGTTACGCAGTATTTT
CASSDSRGVTQYF
>.|TRBV2|few|TRBJ1-1
TGTGCCACCGGAGCGAACACTGAAGCTTTCTTT
CATGANTEAFF
>TRBD1|TRBV5-1|few|TRBJ1-2
TGCGCCAGCAGCAGTGACAGGGTTCGATATGGCTACACCTTC
CASSSDRVRYGYTF
>.|TRBV21-1|.|TRBJ1-4
TGTGCCAGCAGCATTAGGGGTCACAAGGGGGAAAAACTGTTTTTT
CASSIRGHKGEKLFF
>.|TRBV10-3|.|TRBJ1-6
TGTGCCATCAGTGAGTCCGGGGGGGATTCACCCCTCCACTTT
CAISESGGDSPLHF
>.|TRBV6-1|.|TRBJ2-3
TGTGCCAGCACAGCACCCAGTCCGGGGAGCACAGATACGCAGTATTTT
CASTAPSPGSTDTQYF
>.|TRBV5-1|few|TRBJ1-2
TGCGCCAGCAGCTTGGCCGGGCAGGGCAACGGCTACACCTTC
CASSLAGQGNGYTF
>.|TRBV7-9|few|TRBJ1-3
TGTGCCAGCAGCCCGCCCCGCGGAAACACCATATATTTT
CASSPPRGNTIYF
>.|TRBV7-2|few|TRBJ1-6
TGTGCCAGCAGCATCCAACGGAATAATTCACCCCTCCACTTT
CASSIQRNNSPLHF
>.|TRBV9|.|TRBJ2-3
TGTGCCAGCAGCGGACTTCAGACAGGCACAGATACGCAGTATTTT
CASSGLQTGTDTQYF
>.|TRBV20-1|few|TRBJ1-1
TGCAGTGCCATGAGGGCCGTCGAGAACACTGAAGCTTTCTTT
CSAMRAVENTEAFF